Listed below are T cell receptor beta chains from one sample, sequenced in a study of early T cells in non-severe SARS-CoV-2 infection. MiXCR, run by TCRdb on the 5' RACE reads, gives a single entry per CDR3 protein. The sample holds roughly 63,000 distinct CDR3 sequences; 13% are singletons and the top ten take around 4.5%. The sequencing input was whole blood. The receptor source for this set is an adult who was a healthcare worker with PCR-confirmed SARS-CoV-2 infection or an uninfected control (not recorded which). The CDR3 runs from the conserved cysteine through the conserved F or W. The order of the fields is D gene, V gene, J gene, clone size, CDR3 DNA, CDR3 protein. The D gene is left open where the match is weak. Some rows mark clone size as missing; the rest say once, few, many or name a class of expanded clone.

>.|TRBV7-6|TRBJ2-1|few
TGTGCCAGCAGCTTGAGGGGATATCACAATGAGCAGTTCTTC
CASSLRGYHNEQFF
>.|TRBV4-2|TRBJ2-2|many
TGTGCCAGCAGCCAACCCCCTGGGGAGCTGTTTTTT
CASSQPPGELFF
>.|TRBV15|TRBJ1-5|many
TGTGCCACCAGCAGAGATAGGGGGAACAATCAGCCCCAGCATTTT
CATSRDRGNNQPQHF
>.|TRBV10-3|TRBJ2-3|.
TGTGCCATCCGAGGTAGCGGTGGCACAGATACGCAGTATTTT
CAIRGSGGTDTQYF
>.|TRBV7-8|TRBJ1-6|many
TGTGCCAGCAGCTTAGAGCCCGCATTCTCCTATAATTCACCCCTCCACTTT
CASSLEPAFSYNSPLHF
>.|TRBV27|TRBJ1-1|.
TGTGCCAGCAGTTTATCGGGCCAGGGGCTGACTGAAGCTTTCTTT
CASSLSGQGLTEAFF
>.|TRBV29-1|TRBJ1-4|many
TGCAGCGTTGGCGGGATGACTAATGAAAAACTGTTTTTT
CSVGGMTNEKLFF
>.|TRBV9|TRBJ1-3|few
TGTGCCAGCAAGACCTCTGGAAACACCATATATTTT
CASKTSGNTIYF
>.|TRBV4-2|TRBJ2-1|many
TGTGCCAGCAGCCAAGATTGGTCGGGCGCCTACAATGAGCAGTTCTTC
CASSQDWSGAYNEQFF
>TRBD1|TRBV6-2/TRBV6-3|TRBJ1-6|.
TGTGCCAGCGGAACAGGGGGGGTAGATTCACCCCTCCATTTT
CASGTGGVDSPLHF
>.|TRBV11-2|TRBJ1-1|few
TGTGCCAGCAGCCGCAGGGTTGACACTGAAGCTTTCTTT
CASSRRVDTEAFF
>.|TRBV11-2|TRBJ2-1|few
TGTGCCAGCAGCTTAGAGGACTCTCTCCCATACAATGAGCAGTTCTTC
CASSLEDSLPYNEQFF
>.|TRBV7-9|TRBJ1-4|many
TGTGCCAGCAGCTTAGGGTCAAATGAAAAACTGTTTTTT
CASSLGSNEKLFF
>TRBD2|TRBV12-3/TRBV12-4|TRBJ2-5|many
TGTGCCAGCAGTCCCGGGACTAGCCAAGAGACCCAGTACTTC
CASSPGTSQETQYF
>.|TRBV3-1|TRBJ2-7|many
TGTGCCAGCAGCCAAGCCTACGAGCAGTACTTC
CASSQAYEQYF
>TRBD2|TRBV10-3|TRBJ2-3|.
TGTGCCATCAGCAGGACTAGCGGGGGGAGTACAGATACGCAGTATTTT
CAISRTSGGSTDTQYF
>TRBD2|TRBV9|TRBJ2-1|many
TGTGCCAGCAGCGTCTTAGCGGGGGGATCCTACAATGAGCAGTTCTTC
CASSVLAGGSYNEQFF
>.|TRBV2|TRBJ2-7|many
TGTGCCAGCAGTCCAAGCCTCGACTCCGAGTACTTC
CASSPSLDSEYF
>.|TRBV7-2|TRBJ1-5|many
TGTGCCAGCAGCTTAGAGGGGTATAGCAATCAGCCCCAGCATTTT
CASSLEGYSNQPQHF
>TRBD1|TRBV7-2|TRBJ2-3|many
TGTGCCAGCAGCTTAGTAGGGACAGGGGGAGGGGATACGCAGTATTTT
CASSLVGTGGGDTQYF
>.|TRBV18|TRBJ2-1|few
TGTGCCAGCTCACCGGTCAGCAATGAGCAGTTCTTC
CASSPVSNEQFF
>.|TRBV9|TRBJ1-1|few
TGTGCCAGCAGCCCGGGAGTCATGAACACTGAAGCTTTCTTT
CASSPGVMNTEAFF
>.|TRBV2|TRBJ2-5|few
TGTGCCAGCAGTGACTGGACACGAACTTTGGAGACCCAGTACTTC
CASSDWTRTLETQYF
>TRBD1|TRBV29-1|TRBJ2-1|few
TGCAGCGATACCGGGACAGGATCCAACAATGAGCAGTTCTTC
CSDTGTGSNNEQFF
>.|TRBV20-1|TRBJ2-5|many
TGCAGTGCTAGAGATTTGCAGGACCCACAAGAGACCCAGTACTTC
CSARDLQDPQETQYF
>.|TRBV6-4|TRBJ2-7|few
TGTGCCAGCAGTAAAGGGGGGCAAAGCTTATACGAGCAGTACTTC
CASSKGGQSLYEQYF
>.|TRBV9|TRBJ1-1|few
TGTGCCAGCAGCGTAGCTCAGGGAAATACTGAAGCTTTCTTT
CASSVAQGNTEAFF